Listed below are T cell receptor beta chains from one sample, sequenced in a study of T cells after yellow fever vaccination. Each CDR3 protein is one row after TCRdb ran MiXCR on the 5' RACE reads. The sample has hundreds of thousands of distinct CDR3 sequences, 9% to 15% seen once. Sequenced here: PBMCs, sampled on the day of the yellow fever booster vaccination. The origin of the receptors is a man between 25 and 39 years old who received the YFV17D yellow fever vaccine. Both conserved end residues are part of each CDR3. D genes are given only for firm matches. Size is stated for part of the rows, as once, few or many counts, or as a class when the clone is expanded.

>TRBJ2-1|few|.|TRBV18
CASSITQRGVNEQFF
TGTGCCAGCTCTATTACGCAGCGAGGGGTCAATGAGCAGTTCTTC
>TRBJ2-1|few|.|TRBV5-1
CASSGTGWGNEQFF
TGCGCCAGCAGCGGAACAGGATGGGGCAATGAGCAGTTCTTC
>TRBJ2-7|.|TRBD2|TRBV10-2
CASTRLAGAYEQYF
TGCGCCAGCACCCGACTAGCGGGAGCCTACGAGCAGTACTTC
>TRBJ2-7|.|TRBD2|TRBV18
CASSPLAGGGYEQYF
TGTGCCAGCTCACCACTAGCGGGAGGTGGGTACGAGCAGTACTTC
>TRBJ1-6|.|TRBD1|TRBV19
CASSIVRTGLNSPLHF
TGTGCCAGTAGTATAGTTCGGACAGGGTTGAATTCACCCCTCCATTTT
>TRBJ2-1|.|TRBD2|TRBV4-3
CASSQATSGTAYNEQFF
TGCGCCAGCAGCCAGGCAACTAGCGGCACAGCCTACAATGAGCAGTTCTTC
>TRBJ2-4|few|.|TRBV6-5
CASSYSPPAGRRNIQYF
TGTGCCAGCAGTTACTCCCCCCCTGCAGGGCGGCGGAACATTCAGTACTTC
>TRBJ2-1|.|TRBD2|TRBV20-1
CSASKAGAYNEQFF
TGCAGTGCTAGTAAGGCGGGAGCCTACAATGAGCAGTTCTTC
>TRBJ2-5|.|.|TRBV9
CASSVSPNSGETQYF
TGTGCCAGCAGCGTTTCCCCTAACAGCGGCGAGACCCAGTACTTC
>TRBJ1-6|.|.|TRBV20-1
CSARAFDSPLHF
TGCAGTGCTAGGGCTTTTGATTCACCCCTCCACTTT
>TRBJ2-5|.|.|TRBV20-1
CSASLSRQETQYF
TGCAGTGCTAGTCTTTCGCGCCAAGAGACCCAGTACTTC
>TRBJ2-4|.|.|TRBV20-1
CSARLGLAKNIQYF
TGCAGTGCTAGACTCGGACTAGCCAAAAACATTCAGTACTTC
>TRBJ2-2|few|TRBD2|TRBV4-3
CASSRGLAANTGELFF
TGCGCCAGCAGCCGAGGACTAGCCGCGAACACCGGGGAGCTGTTTTTT
>TRBJ2-1|.|TRBD2|TRBV20-1
CSARVLERGTYNEQFF
TGCAGTGCTAGAGTCTTGGAGCGGGGGACCTACAATGAGCAGTTCTTC
>TRBJ1-1|few|.|TRBV7-9
CASSRLLNRPEDTEAFF
TGTGCCAGCAGCCGACTCCTAAACAGGCCTGAGGACACTGAAGCTTTCTTT
>TRBJ2-1|.|TRBD2|TRBV5-1
CASSLARLAGGDNEQFF
TGCGCCAGCAGCTTGGCCCGTCTAGCGGGAGGGGACAATGAGCAGTTCTTC
>TRBJ2-7|.|TRBD1|TRBV18
CASSPGRQGFSYEQYF
TGTGCCAGCTCACCAGGGAGACAGGGATTTTCCTACGAGCAGTACTTC
>TRBJ2-1|few|TRBD2|TRBV12-3/TRBV12-4
CASRLAGGLDEQFF
TGTGCCAGCCGACTAGCGGGAGGGCTAGATGAGCAGTTCTTC
>TRBJ2-2|.|.|TRBV6-2/TRBV6-3
CASRFYGNTGELFF
TGTGCCAGCAGATTCTATGGGAACACCGGGGAGCTGTTTTTT
>TRBJ2-1|few|.|TRBV29-1
CSVNLMSYNEQFF
TGCAGCGTTAACCTAATGAGCTACAATGAGCAGTTCTTC
>TRBJ2-1|.|.|TRBV4-3
CASSGVRAGVSYNEQFF
TGCGCCAGCAGCGGGGTCAGAGCCGGGGTCTCCTACAATGAGCAGTTCTTC
>TRBJ1-2|.|TRBD1|TRBV9
CASSPGQAIYGYTF
TGTGCCAGCAGCCCCGGACAGGCGATCTATGGCTACACCTTC
>TRBJ2-5|few|.|TRBV27
CASSFGANQETQYF
TGTGCCAGCAGTTTTGGCGCTAATCAAGAGACCCAGTACTTC
>TRBJ1-1|few|TRBD1|TRBV12-3/TRBV12-4
CASRGYRGSGTEAFF
TGTGCCAGCAGGGGTTACAGGGGTTCCGGCACTGAAGCTTTCTTT
>TRBJ2-3|many|.|TRBV18
CASSPLGATRSDTQYF
TGTGCCAGCTCACCTCTTGGGGCGACTAGATCAGATACGCAGTATTTT
>TRBJ2-7|.|TRBD1|TRBV29-1
CSVRTGNLEQYF
TGCAGCGTCCGGACAGGGAACCTGGAGCAGTACTTC
>TRBJ2-7|few|TRBD1|TRBV29-1
CSAETGSVEQYF
TGCAGCGCCGAGACAGGGTCGGTTGAGCAGTACTTC
>TRBJ2-5|.|TRBD2|TRBV7-2
CATSSPGGLGETQYF
TGTGCCACCTCATCCCCGGGAGGGTTGGGGGAGACCCAGTACTTC
>TRBJ1-1|few|.|TRBV20-1
CSAISGGLAEAFF
TGCAGTGCTATATCGGGGGGCTTGGCTGAAGCTTTCTTT
>TRBJ1-4|.|.|TRBV7-2
CASSLHPGKNNEKLFF
TGTGCCAGCAGCCTACACCCCGGGAAGAATAATGAAAAACTGTTTTTT
>TRBJ1-5|few|.|TRBV20-1
CSVGAGDQPQHF
TGCAGTGTAGGGGCGGGAGATCAGCCCCAGCATTTT
>TRBJ2-7|few|TRBD1|TRBV18
CASSDRDRGQYEQYF
TGTGCCAGCTCAGACCGGGACAGGGGGCAGTACGAGCAGTACTTC
>TRBJ1-2|.|.|TRBV12-3/TRBV12-4
CASSKGQDYGYTF
TGTGCCAGCAGTAAGGGACAAGACTATGGCTACACCTTC
>TRBJ2-7|few|TRBD1|TRBV28
CASSSGTGVSPYF
TGTGCCAGCAGCTCCGGGACAGGGGTTTCTCCGTACTTC
>TRBJ2-1|many|TRBD2|TRBV7-9
CASSNLAASSYNEQFF
TGTGCCAGCAGCAATCTAGCGGCCAGCTCCTACAATGAGCAGTTCTTC
>TRBJ2-1|few|TRBD2|TRBV5-5
CASRGGLAGGRAYNEQFF
TGTGCCAGCAGGGGGGGACTAGCGGGAGGACGGGCCTACAATGAGCAGTTCTTC
>TRBJ1-3|few|.|TRBV21-1
CASSKGQGMAGNTIYF
TGTGCCAGCAGCAAGGGACAGGGAATGGCTGGAAACACCATATATTTT
>TRBJ2-3|.|.|TRBV7-2
CASSPQDSLADTQYF
TGTGCCAGCAGCCCACAGGACTCCCTCGCAGATACGCAGTATTTT
>TRBJ1-6|.|.|TRBV12-3/TRBV12-4
CASSQTPFTLHF
TGTGCCAGCAGTCAGACACCTTTTACCCTCCACTTT